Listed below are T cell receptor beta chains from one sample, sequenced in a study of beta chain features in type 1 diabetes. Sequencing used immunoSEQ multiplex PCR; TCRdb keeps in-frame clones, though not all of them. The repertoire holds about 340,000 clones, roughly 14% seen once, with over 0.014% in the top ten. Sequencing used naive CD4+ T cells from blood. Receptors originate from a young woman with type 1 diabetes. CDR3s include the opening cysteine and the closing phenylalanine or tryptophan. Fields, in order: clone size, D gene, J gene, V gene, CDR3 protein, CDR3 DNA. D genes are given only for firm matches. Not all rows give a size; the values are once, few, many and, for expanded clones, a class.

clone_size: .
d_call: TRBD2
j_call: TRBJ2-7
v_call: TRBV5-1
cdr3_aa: CASSSGTSGSYEQYF
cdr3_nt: TGCGCCAGCAGCTCCGGGACTAGCGGCTCCTACGAGCAGTACTTC

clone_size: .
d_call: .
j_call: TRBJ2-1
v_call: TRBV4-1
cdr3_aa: CASSQGSEGRYNEQFF
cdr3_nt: TGCGCCAGCAGCCAAGGTTCGGAGGGCCGCTACAATGAGCAGTTCTTC

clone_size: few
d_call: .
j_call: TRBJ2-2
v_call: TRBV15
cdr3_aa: CATSSPEKGVRELFF
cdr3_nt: TGTGCCACCAGCAGCCCGGAGAAGGGAGTAAGGGAGCTGTTTTTT

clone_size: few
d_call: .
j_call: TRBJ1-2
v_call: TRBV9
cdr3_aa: CASTRTLSAGYGYTF
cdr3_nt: TGTGCCAGCACACGGACACTCTCCGCTGGCTATGGCTACACCTTC

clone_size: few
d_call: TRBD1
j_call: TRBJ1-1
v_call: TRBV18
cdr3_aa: CASSPWTGNTEAFF
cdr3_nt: TGTGCCAGCTCACCGTGGACAGGGAACACTGAAGCTTTCTTT

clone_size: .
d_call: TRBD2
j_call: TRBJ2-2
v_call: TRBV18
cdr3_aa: CASSPPLEREKNTGELFF
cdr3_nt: TGTGCCAGCTCACCCCCTCTCGAGCGGGAGAAGAACACCGGGGAGCTGTTTTTT

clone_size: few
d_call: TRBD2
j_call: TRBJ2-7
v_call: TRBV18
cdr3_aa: CASSPPNSGSYEQYF
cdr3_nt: TGTGCCAGCTCACCACCGAATAGCGGGAGTTACGAGCAGTACTTC

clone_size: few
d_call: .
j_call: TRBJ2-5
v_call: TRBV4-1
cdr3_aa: CASSQESLKGRDGETQYF
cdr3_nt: TGCGCCAGCAGCCAAGAAAGTCTAAAGGGGCGGGACGGGGAGACCCAGTACTTC

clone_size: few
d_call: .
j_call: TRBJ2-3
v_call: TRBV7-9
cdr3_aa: CASSFTGNQGTDTQYF
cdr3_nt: TGTGCCAGCAGCTTCACCGGGAATCAAGGGACAGATACGCAGTATTTT

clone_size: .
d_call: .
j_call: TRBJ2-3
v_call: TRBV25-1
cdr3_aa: CASSDVGGLSTDTQYF
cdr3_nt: TGTGCCAGCAGCGACGTGGGCGGACTTAGCACAGATACGCAGTATTTT

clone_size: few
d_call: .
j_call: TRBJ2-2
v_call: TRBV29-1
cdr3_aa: CSVAGVGTGELFF
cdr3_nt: TGCAGCGTTGCCGGGGTGGGGACCGGGGAGCTGTTTTTT

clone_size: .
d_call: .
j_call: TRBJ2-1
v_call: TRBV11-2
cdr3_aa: CASSLDQVSGPYNEQFF
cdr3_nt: TGTGCCAGCAGCTTAGATCAGGTTAGCGGTCCCTACAATGAGCAGTTCTTC

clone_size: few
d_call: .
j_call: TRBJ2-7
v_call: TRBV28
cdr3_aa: CASSLGSVGIEQYF
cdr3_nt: TGTGCCAGCAGTCTCGGGAGTGTGGGGATCGAGCAGTACTTC

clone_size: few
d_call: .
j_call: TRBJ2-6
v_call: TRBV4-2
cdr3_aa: CASSQTDLGGGAGTGANVLTF
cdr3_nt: TGTGCCAGCAGCCAGACGGACCTGGGCGGGGGCGCGGGTACTGGGGCCAACGTCCTGACTTTC

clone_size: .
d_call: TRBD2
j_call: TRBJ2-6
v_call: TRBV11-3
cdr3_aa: CASSGTKANVLTF
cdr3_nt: TGTGCCAGCAGCGGGACTAAGGCCAACGTCCTGACTTTC

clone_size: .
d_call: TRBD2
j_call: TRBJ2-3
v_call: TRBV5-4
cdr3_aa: CASSPRWGAGSGRGDTQYF
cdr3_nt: TGTGCCAGCAGCCCTCGGTGGGGGGCCGGTAGCGGGAGGGGAGATACGCAGTATTTT

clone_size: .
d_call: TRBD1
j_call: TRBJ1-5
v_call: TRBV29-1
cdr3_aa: CSAGGDRGGWSNQPQHF
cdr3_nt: TGCAGCGCGGGCGGGGACAGGGGAGGTTGGAGCAATCAGCCCCAGCATTTT

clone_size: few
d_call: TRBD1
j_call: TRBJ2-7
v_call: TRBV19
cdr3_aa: CASSQSGQGGYEQYF
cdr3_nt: TGTGCCAGTAGCCAATCGGGACAGGGAGGTTACGAGCAGTACTTC

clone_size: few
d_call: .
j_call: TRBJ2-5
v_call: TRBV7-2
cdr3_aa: CASSLAPGTKETQYF
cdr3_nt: TGTGCCAGCAGCTTAGCCCCAGGCACAAAAGAGACCCAGTACTTC

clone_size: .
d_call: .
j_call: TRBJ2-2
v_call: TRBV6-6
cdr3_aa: CASSYSGAGTGELFF
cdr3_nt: TGTGCCAGCAGTTACTCCGGCGCGGGCACCGGGGAGCTGTTTTTT

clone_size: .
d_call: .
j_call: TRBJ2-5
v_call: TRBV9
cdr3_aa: CASSPMAAGMGETQYF
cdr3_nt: TGTGCCAGCAGCCCGATGGCAGCCGGGATGGGGGAGACCCAGTACTTC

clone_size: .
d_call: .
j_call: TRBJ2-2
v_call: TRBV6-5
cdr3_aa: CASTLRRAGGELFF
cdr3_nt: TGTGCCAGCACCTTACGGCGGGCTGGCGGGGAGCTGTTTTTT

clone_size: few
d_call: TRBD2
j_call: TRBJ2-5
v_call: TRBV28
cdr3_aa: CASSLWTTREVETQYF
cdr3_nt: TGTGCCAGCAGTTTATGGACTACGCGGGAGGTTGAGACCCAGTACTTC

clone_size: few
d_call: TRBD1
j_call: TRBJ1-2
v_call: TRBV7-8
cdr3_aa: CASSPWVGTEGGYTF
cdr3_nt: TGTGCCAGCAGCCCTTGGGTCGGGACAGAAGGGGGCTACACCTTC

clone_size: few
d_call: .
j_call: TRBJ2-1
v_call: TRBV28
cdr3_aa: CASTSRALSSYNEQFF
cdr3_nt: TGTGCCAGCACGTCACGCGCATTAAGCTCCTACAATGAGCAGTTCTTC

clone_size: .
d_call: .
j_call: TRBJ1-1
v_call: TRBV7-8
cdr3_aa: CASSLVTGEAFF
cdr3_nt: TGTGCCAGCAGCTTAGTTACAGGAGAAGCTTTCTTT

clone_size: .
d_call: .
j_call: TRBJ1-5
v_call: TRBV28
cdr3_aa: CASSYRGNQPQHF
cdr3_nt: TGTGCCAGCAGTTACAGGGGCAATCAGCCCCAGCATTTT

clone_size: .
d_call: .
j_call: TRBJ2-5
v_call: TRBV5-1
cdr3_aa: CASSLSRGVAGQETQYF
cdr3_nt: TGCGCCAGCAGCCTCTCCAGGGGTGTGGCCGGACAAGAGACCCAGTACTTC

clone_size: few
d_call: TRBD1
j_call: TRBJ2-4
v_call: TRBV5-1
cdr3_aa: CASSLGGQGGAKNIQYF
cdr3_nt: TGCGCCAGCAGCTTGGGGGGACAGGGCGGAGCGAAAAACATTCAGTACTTC

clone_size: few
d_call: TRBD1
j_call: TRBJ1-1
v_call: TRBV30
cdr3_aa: CAWDRDSQNTEAFF
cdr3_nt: TGTGCCTGGGACCGGGACAGTCAGAACACTGAAGCTTTCTTT

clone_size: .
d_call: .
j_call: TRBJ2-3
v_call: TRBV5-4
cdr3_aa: CASSLLPSGTDTQYF
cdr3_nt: TGTGCCAGCAGCTTGTTGCCTAGCGGCACAGATACGCAGTATTTT

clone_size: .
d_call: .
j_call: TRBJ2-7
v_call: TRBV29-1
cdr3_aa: CSVELELGVREQYF
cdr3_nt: TGCAGCGTTGAATTGGAACTAGGCGTGAGGGAGCAGTACTTC

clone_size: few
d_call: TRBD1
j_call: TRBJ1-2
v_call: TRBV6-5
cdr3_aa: CASSSRDRAYGYTF
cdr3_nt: TGTGCCAGCAGTTCCCGGGACAGAGCCTATGGCTACACCTTC